This T cell receptor (beta chain) was sequenced for a study of blood T cell repertoires in COVID-19. The germline V gene encodes CDR1 SGHVS and CDR2 FNYEAQ. V was shortened by 5 bases and J by 5 bases, with 16 bases between the two germline ends. The CDR3 loop spans 16 amino acids. Assay used: immunoSEQ multiplex PCR; TCRdb lists only in-frame clones, some missing. The sample has approximately 190,000 clones, around nine tenths seen once. The chain uses TRBV7-6 and TRBJ1-6; D may be TRBD1 (6 bases). This receptor was obtained from a man aged 40-49 years with active or convalescent COVID-19. The specimen sequenced was peripheral blood. CDR3 sequence reads: CASSPTPGQNNSPLHF. The CDR3, as DNA: TGTGCCAGCAGCCCTACTCCGGGACAAAATAATTCACCCCTCCACTTT.